What follows is one T cell receptor (beta chain) and its context. This sample was taken from a study of blood T cell repertoires in COVID-19. Study at large: In each case, the material was cDNA or gDNA derived from T cells, B-cell-depleted T cells, or PBMCs.

Original processing methods: Amplification with reference gene primers provided the estimates of nucleated cell counts. Sequenced by immunoSEQ multiplex PCR; TCRdb stores in-frame clones only, minus some. D and trimming come from the DNA, and the V and J calls and clone size come from that table. The sample shows approximately 200,000 clones, just under 90% of them seen only once. This CDR3 region has 11 residues. The germline gives CDR1 DFQATT, CDR2 SNEGSKA (reference sequence). Trimming took off 2 bases at V and 2 bases at J, with 3 bases between the two ends. The study recruited people aged roughly 18 to 100 years across about two dozen US areas. The recovered donors of Cohort 3 showed two negative PCRs, clearance, or symptom resolution.

The receptor was isolated from a man aged 25 to 40 who had recovered from COVID-19. The rearrangement joins TRBV20-1 to TRBJ2-5; D unresolved. Sequenced: PBMCs or T cells enriched from blood (not recorded which). The CDR3 is CSARQQETQYF. The CDR3 region has the DNA TGCAGTGCTAGACAGCAAGAGACCCAGTACTTC.